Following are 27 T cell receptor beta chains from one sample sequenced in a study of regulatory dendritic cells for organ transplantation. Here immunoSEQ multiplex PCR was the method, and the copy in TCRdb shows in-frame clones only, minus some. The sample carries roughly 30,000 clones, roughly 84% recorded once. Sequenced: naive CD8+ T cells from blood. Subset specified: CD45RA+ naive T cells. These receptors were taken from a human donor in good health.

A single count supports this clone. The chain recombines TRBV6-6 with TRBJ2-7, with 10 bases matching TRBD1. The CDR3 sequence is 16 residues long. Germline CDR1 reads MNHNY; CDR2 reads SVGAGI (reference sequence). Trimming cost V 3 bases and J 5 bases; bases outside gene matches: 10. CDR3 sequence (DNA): TGTGCCAGCAGTTATGTCAGACAGGGGGCTAAGGACGAGCAGTACTTC. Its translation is CASSYVRQGAKDEQYF.

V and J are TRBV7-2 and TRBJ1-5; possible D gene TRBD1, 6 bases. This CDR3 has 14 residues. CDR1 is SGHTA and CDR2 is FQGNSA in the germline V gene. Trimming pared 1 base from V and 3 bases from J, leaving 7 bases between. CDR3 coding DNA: TGTGCCAGCAGCTTAGGGGGGCACAATCAGCCCCAGCATTTT. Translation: CASSLGGHNQPQHF.

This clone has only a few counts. The CDR3 loop is CASSGGQGERNQPQHF. In DNA form, the CDR3 reads TGTGCCAGCAGCGGTGGACAGGGAGAGCGCAATCAGCCCCAGCATTTT. This chain joins TRBV7-9 and TRBJ1-5; 8 bases align to TRBD1. J lost 2 bases, V lost 5 bases, and 8 bases had no gene match. This CDR3 is built from 16 residues. Germline-derived CDR1 and CDR2 are SEHNR and FQNEAQ (reference sequence).

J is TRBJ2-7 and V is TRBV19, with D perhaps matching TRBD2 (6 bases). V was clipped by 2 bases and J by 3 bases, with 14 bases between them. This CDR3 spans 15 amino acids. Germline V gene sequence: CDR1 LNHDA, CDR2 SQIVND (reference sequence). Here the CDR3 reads CASSIRAGGVYEQYF. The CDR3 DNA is TGTGCCAGTAGTATAAGGGCAGGAGGGGTCTACGAGCAGTACTTC.

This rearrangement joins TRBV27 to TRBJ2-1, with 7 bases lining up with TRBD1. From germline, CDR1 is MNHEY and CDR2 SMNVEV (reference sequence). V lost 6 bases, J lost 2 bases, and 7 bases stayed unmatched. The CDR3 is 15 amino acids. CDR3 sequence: CASSKGARPYNEQFF. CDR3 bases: TGTGCCAGCAGCAAGGGGGCCCGACCCTACAATGAGCAGTTCTTC.

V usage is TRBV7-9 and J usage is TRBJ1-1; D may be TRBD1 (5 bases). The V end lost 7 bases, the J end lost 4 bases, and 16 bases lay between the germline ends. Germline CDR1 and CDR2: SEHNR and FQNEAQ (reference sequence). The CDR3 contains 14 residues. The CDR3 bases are TGTGCCAGCACAGATGAGGGGAGGATCACTGAAGCTTTCTTT. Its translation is CASTDEGRITEAFF.

CDR3 in amino acids: CATSRTGVAKNIQYF. In DNA form, the CDR3 reads TGTGCCACCAGCAGGACAGGGGTAGCCAAAAACATTCAGTACTTC. The V call is TRBV15, the J call TRBJ2-4; 8 bases are a match to TRBD1. The CDR3 has 15 amino acids. Trimming removed 3 bases from V and 0 bases from J; junction bases left unmatched: 1. Germline CDR1 and CDR2: LNHNV and YYDKDF (reference sequence).

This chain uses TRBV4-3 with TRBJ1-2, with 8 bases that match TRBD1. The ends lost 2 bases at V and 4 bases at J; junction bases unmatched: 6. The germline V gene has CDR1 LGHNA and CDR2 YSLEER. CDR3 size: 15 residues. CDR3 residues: CASSQTRGLGYGYTF. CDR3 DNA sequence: TGCGCCAGCAGCCAAACCAGGGGGCTGGGCTATGGCTACACCTTC.

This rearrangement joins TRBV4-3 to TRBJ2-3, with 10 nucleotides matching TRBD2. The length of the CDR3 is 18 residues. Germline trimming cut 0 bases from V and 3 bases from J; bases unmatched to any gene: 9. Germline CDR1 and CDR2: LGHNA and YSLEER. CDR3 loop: CASSQDRILAGVTDTQYF. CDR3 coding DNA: TGCGCCAGCAGCCAAGATCGGATTCTAGCGGGGGTAACAGATACGCAGTATTTT.

CDR3 sequence: CASSQDWLAGRQETQYF. DNA of the CDR3: TGCGCCAGCAGCCAAGATTGGCTAGCGGGGAGGCAAGAGACCCAGTACTTC. The V call is TRBV4-1, the J call TRBJ2-5, with 9 positions matching TRBD2. The CDR3 sequence is 17 residues long. Germline V gene lookup returns CDR1 MGHRA and CDR2 YSYEKL. V shed 0 bases and J 2 bases; nucleotides not matched to a gene: 7.

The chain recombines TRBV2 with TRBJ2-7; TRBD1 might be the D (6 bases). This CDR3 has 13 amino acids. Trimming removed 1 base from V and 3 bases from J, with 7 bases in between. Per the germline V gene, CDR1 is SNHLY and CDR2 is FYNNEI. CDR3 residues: CASSEEGHYEQYF. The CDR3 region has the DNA TGTGCCAGCAGTGAAGAGGGACACTACGAGCAGTACTTC.

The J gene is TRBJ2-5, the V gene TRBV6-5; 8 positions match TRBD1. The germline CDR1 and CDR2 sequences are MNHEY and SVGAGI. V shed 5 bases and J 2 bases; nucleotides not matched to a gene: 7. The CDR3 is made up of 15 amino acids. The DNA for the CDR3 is TGTGCCAGCAGTCCCGGACAGGGACCTCAAGAGACCCAGTACTTC. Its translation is CASSPGQGPQETQYF.

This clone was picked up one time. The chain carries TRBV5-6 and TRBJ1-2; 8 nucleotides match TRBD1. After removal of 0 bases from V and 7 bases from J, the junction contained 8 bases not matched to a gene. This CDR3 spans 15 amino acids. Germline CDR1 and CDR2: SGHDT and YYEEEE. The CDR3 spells CASSLAGGGIAGYTF. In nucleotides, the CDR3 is TGTGCCAGCAGCTTGGCAGGGGGCGGTATCGCTGGCTACACCTTC.

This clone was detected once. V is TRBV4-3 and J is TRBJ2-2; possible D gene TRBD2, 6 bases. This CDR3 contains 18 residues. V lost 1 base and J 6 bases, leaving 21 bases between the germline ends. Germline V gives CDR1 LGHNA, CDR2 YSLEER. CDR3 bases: TGCGCCAGCAGCCAAGGATTAGCCGGGACTCGAGCTTCCGGGGAGCTGTTTTTT. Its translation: CASSQGLAGTRASGELFF.

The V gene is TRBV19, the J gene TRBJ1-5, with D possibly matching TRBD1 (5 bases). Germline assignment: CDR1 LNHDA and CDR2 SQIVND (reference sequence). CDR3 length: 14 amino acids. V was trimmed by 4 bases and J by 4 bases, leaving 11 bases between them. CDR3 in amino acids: CASSTLSGNQPQHF. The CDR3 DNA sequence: TGTGCCAGTAGTACCCTCTCAGGGAATCAGCCCCAGCATTTT. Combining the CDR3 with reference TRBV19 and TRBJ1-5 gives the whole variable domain DGGITQSPKYLFRKEGQNVTLSCEQNLNHDAMYWYRQDPGQGLRLIYYSQIVNDFQKGDIAEGYSVSREKKESFPLTVTSAQKNPTAFYLCASSTLSGNQPQHFGDGTRLSIL.

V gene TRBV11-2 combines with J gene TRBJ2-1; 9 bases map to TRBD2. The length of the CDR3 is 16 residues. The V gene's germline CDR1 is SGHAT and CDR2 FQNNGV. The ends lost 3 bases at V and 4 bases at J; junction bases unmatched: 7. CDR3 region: CASSFNSGGLYNEQFF. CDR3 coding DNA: TGTGCCAGCAGCTTCAATAGCGGGGGCCTTTACAATGAGCAGTTCTTC.

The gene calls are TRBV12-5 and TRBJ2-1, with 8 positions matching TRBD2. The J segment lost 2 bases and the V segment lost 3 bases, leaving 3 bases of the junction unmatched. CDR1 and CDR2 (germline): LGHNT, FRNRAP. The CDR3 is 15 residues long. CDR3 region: CASGFLAGTYNEQFF. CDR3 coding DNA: TGTGCTAGTGGTTTCTTAGCGGGGACCTACAATGAGCAGTTCTTC.

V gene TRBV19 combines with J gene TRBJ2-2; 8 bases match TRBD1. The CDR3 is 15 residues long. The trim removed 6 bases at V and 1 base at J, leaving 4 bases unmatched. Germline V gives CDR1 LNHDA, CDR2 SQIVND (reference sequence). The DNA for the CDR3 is TGTGCCAGTAGGTCTGGGACAGGGAACACCGGGGAGCTGTTTTTT. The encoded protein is CASRSGTGNTGELFF. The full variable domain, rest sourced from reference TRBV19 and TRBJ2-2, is DGGITQSPKYLFRKEGQNVTLSCEQNLNHDAMYWYRQDPGQGLRLIYYSQIVNDFQKGDIAEGYSVSREKKESFPLTVTSAQKNPTAFYLCASRSGTGNTGELFFGEGSRLTVL.

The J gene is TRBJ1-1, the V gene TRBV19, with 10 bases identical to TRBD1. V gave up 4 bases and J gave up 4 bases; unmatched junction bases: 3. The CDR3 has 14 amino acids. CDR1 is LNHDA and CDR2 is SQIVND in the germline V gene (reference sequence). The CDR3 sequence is CASSTRTGGTEAFF. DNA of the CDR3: TGTGCCAGTAGTACCAGGACAGGGGGCACTGAAGCTTTCTTT.

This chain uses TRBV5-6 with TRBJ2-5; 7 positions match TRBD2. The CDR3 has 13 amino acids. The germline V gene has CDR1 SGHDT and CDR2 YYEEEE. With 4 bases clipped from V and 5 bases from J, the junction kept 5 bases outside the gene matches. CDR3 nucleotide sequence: TGTGCCAGCAGCGAAGGGCGGGGGGAGACCCAGTACTTC. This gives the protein CASSEGRGETQYF.

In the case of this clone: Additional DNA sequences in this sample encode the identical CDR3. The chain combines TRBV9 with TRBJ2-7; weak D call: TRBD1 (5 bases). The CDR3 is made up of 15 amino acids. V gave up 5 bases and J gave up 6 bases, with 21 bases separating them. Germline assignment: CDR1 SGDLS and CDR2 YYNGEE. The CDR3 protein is CASSADDSPQLEQYF. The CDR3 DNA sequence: TGTGCCAGCAGTGCAGACGACAGCCCACAACTCGAGCAGTACTTC.

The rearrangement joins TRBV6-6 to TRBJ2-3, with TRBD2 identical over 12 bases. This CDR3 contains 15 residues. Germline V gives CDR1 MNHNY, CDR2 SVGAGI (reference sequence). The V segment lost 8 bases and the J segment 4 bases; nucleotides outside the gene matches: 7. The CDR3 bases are TGTGCCAGCGGCGCCCTAGCGGGGGGGCCAGATACGCAGTATTTT. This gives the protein CASGALAGGPDTQYF.

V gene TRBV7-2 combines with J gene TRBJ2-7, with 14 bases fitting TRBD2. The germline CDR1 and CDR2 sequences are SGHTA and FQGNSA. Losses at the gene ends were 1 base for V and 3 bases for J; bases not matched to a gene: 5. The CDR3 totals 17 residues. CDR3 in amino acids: CASSLVGLAGGNYEQYF. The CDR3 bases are TGTGCCAGCAGCTTAGTCGGACTAGCGGGGGGAAACTACGAGCAGTACTTC.

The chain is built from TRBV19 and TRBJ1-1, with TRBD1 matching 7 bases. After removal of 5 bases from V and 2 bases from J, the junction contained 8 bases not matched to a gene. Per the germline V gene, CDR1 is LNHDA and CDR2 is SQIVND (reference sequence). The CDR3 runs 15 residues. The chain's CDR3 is CASSVRDRLNTEAFF. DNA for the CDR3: TGTGCCAGTAGTGTTCGGGACAGACTAAACACTGAAGCTTTCTTT.

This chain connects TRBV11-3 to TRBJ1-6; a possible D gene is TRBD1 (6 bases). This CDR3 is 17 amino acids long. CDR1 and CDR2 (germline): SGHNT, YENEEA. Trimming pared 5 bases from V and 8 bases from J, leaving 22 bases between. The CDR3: CASSARGWDKGYSPLHF. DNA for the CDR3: TGTGCCAGCAGCGCAAGAGGCTGGGACAAGGGTTATTCACCCCTCCACTTT.

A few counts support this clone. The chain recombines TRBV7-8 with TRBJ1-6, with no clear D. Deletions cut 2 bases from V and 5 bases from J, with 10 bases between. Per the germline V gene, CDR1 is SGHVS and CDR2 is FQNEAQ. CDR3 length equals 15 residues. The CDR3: CASSLSGVHNSPLHF. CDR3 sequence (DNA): TGTGCCAGCAGCTTAAGCGGAGTACATAATTCACCCCTCCACTTT. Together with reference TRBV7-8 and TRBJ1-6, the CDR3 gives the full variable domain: GAGVSQSPRYKVAKRGQDVALRCDPISGHVSLFWYQQALGQGPEFLTYFQNEAQLDKSGLPSDRFFAERPEGSVSTLKIQRTQQEDSAVYLCASSLSGVHNSPLHFGNGTRLTVT.

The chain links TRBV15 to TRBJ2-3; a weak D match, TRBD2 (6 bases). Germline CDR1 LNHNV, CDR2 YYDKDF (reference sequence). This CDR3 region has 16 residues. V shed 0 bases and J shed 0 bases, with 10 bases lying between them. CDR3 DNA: TGTGCCACCAGCAGAGATCTTGGGACTAGCACAGATACGCAGTATTTT. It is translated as CATSRDLGTSTDTQYF.